Listed here is a single T cell receptor (beta chain). A junction end diverges from the germline sequence, so it may reflect a read error. The entry originates in a study of tumor and adjacent non-tumor tissue in lung cancer. Background on the study: Stage I to III disease affected 10 men and about 5 women aged roughly 31 to 80.

Three rounds of nested PCR, following a modified ARM-PCR protocol, produced the TCRbeta library. TCRdb passed the multiplex PCR reads through MiXCR, listing each CDR3 protein once. The sample records about 43,000 distinct CDR3 sequences, roughly 60% being singletons. The V gene's germline CDR1 is SEHNR and CDR2 FQNEAQ (reference sequence). This CDR3 comprises 15 residues. RNA was extracted from bulk tissue without any cell sorting. More than 3 cm separated this lung sample from the edge of the tumor. The receptor was derived from a man between 45 and 60 years old with non-small cell lung cancer. The chain joins TRBV7-9 to TRBJ2-1; TRBD2 aligns across 7 bases. The specimen was distant non-tumor lung tissue. CDR3 region: CVSIDGWEGYNEQFF. In nucleotides, the CDR3 is TGTGTCAGCATCGATGGGTGGGAGGGTTACAATGAGCAGTTCTTC.